The 19 T cell receptor beta chains below come from one sample, sequenced in a study of read filtering for tumor transcriptome and immune sequencing. Molecular barcoded adaptors covering alpha/delta and beta/gamma chains were used on about 390 ng RNA. TCRdb re-called the reads through MiXCR, storing one row per CDR3 protein. Of 30,000 to 50,000 distinct CDR3 sequences listed, about 12% are singletons. Input material: a population of CD138-negative cells sorted from bone marrow. All receptors derive from a donor aged 40 or over with multiple myeloma.

This clonotype was detected ten times or more. J is TRBJ1-3 and V is TRBV30, with a weak D call TRBD1 (5 bases). V dropped 2 bases and J dropped 0 bases, with 11 bases sitting between them. This CDR3 is 15 amino acids long. Germline CDR1 is GTSNPN and CDR2 is SVGIG (reference sequence). CDR3 loop: CAWSSDSNSGNTIYF. CDR3 bases: TGTGCCTGGAGTTCCGACAGCAACTCTGGAAACACCATATATTTT.

There are many counts of this clonotype. This rearrangement joins TRBV29-1 to TRBJ2-7; D is perhaps TRBD1 (6 bases). This CDR3 spans 12 amino acids. From germline, CDR1 is SQVTM and CDR2 ANQGSEA. V was trimmed by 6 bases and J by 2 bases, leaving 11 bases between them. CDR3 coding DNA: TGCAGCGTCGAGGACAGAGCCTACGAGCAGTACTTC. Translated: CSVEDRAYEQYF.

This clonotype was seen at least ten times. V usage is TRBV3-1 and J usage is TRBJ2-5, with D possibly matching TRBD1 (5 bases). Germline V gene lookup returns CDR1 LGHDT and CDR2 YNNKEL (reference sequence). The CDR3 is made up of 13 amino acids. Trimming left V 5 bases short and J 3 bases short, with 10 bases between. The CDR3 nucleotides are TGTGCCAGCAGCAAACAAGGGGAAGAGACCCAGTACTTC. It is translated as CASSKQGEETQYF.

This clonotype was seen many times. This chain links TRBV20-1 with TRBJ2-2; D remains unclear. Trimming removed 6 bases at V and 3 bases at J, with 5 bases between. The CDR3 contains 11 residues. The V gene's germline CDR1 is DFQATT and CDR2 SNEGSKA (reference sequence). The CDR3 loop reads CSAMDTGELFF. In DNA form, the CDR3 reads TGCAGTGCAATGGACACCGGGGAGCTGTTTTTT.

This clonotype was recorded many times. The rearrangement links TRBV11-2 to TRBJ2-5; D gene unclear. The germline CDR1 and CDR2 sequences are SGHAT and FQNNGV. CDR3 length: 13 amino acids. Trimming left V 1 base short and J 5 bases short, with 8 bases between. The CDR3 sequence is CASSLGDSETQYF. The CDR3 DNA reads as TGTGCCAGCAGCTTAGGGGATAGTGAGACCCAGTACTTC.

To note about this clonotype: With only one base between it and a far larger clone, this is likely a read error. The V call is TRBV6-4, the J call TRBJ2-1; TRBD1 aligns across 8 bases. V dropped 6 bases and J dropped 2; count of bases not matched to a gene: 6. Germline CDR1 MRHNA, CDR2 SNTAGT. The CDR3 is made up of 15 amino acids. The CDR3 nucleotides are TGTGCCAGCAGCCCCGGGACAGGACCCTACAATGAGCAGTTCTTC. Encoded protein: CASSPGTGPYNEQFF.

This clonotype occurred many times. The chain links TRBV20-1 to TRBJ1-5; 7 nucleotides agree with TRBD1. This CDR3 has 13 amino acids. V dropped 2 bases and J dropped 6; count of bases not matched to a gene: 4. Germline loops: CDR1 DFQATT, CDR2 SNEGSKA (reference sequence). CDR3 residues: CSARPQGGQPQHF. Written as DNA, the CDR3 is TGCAGTGCTAGACCGCAGGGGGGTCAGCCCCAGCATTTT.

This clonotype was picked up many times. CDR3 DNA: TGTGCCAGCAGCCCCACAGAGTACACTGAAGCTTTCTTT. Translation gives CASSPTEYTEAFF. The genes are TRBV7-2 and TRBJ1-1; no clear D gene. V dropped 5 bases and J dropped 3 bases, with 10 bases sitting between them. Germline-derived CDR1 and CDR2 are SGHTA and FQGNSA. CDR3 size: 13 residues.

This clonotype was observed many times. The chain recombines TRBV5-6 with TRBJ2-1; D gene ambiguous. Trimming cost V 6 bases and J 0 bases, with 13 bases left between them. CDR1 and CDR2 from the germline V gene are SGHDT and YYEEEE. CDR3 length equals 15 residues. The CDR3 spells CASKDGFNSYNEQFF. The CDR3 DNA reads TGTGCCAGCAAAGACGGCTTCAACTCCTACAATGAGCAGTTCTTC.

Details on this clonotype: In this CDR3 the conserved last residue, phenylalanine or tryptophan, is missing, so a read error is likely. The rearrangement joins TRBV4-1 to TRBJ1-2; 9 nucleotides align to TRBD1. Per germline, CDR1 MGHRA and CDR2 YSYEKL. The CDR3 spans 18 residues. The junction had 14 bases not matched to a gene; V was cut back by 3 bases and J by 3 bases. As DNA, the CDR3 is TGCGCCAGCAGCCAGGCCAATCTGGGACAGGGTAACGACTATGGCTACACCCTC. Translated: CASSQANLGQGNDYGYTL.

This clonotype was found many times. The V call is TRBV28, the J call TRBJ1-1, with 8 bases aligning to TRBD1. CDR3 length equals 14 residues. Germline V gene lookup returns CDR1 MDHEN and CDR2 SYDVKM. V shed 5 bases, J shed 5 bases, and the junction held 7 bases outside the gene matches. CDR3: CASSPGQGRTEAFF. Here the CDR3 DNA reads TGTGCCAGCAGTCCCGGACAGGGAAGGACTGAAGCTTTCTTT.

This clonotype has at least ten counts. The chain combines TRBV7-2 with TRBJ2-5; TRBD2 aligns across 8 bases. V was pared by 2 bases and J by 2 bases, with 1 base of the junction left unmatched. Looked up from germline, CDR1 is SGHTA and CDR2 is FQGNSA. The CDR3 sequence is 14 residues long. Written as DNA, the CDR3 is TGTGCCAGCAGCTTACCGGGGGGGCAAGAGACCCAGTACTTC. It translates to CASSLPGGQETQYF. Combining the CDR3 with reference TRBV7-2 and TRBJ2-5 gives the whole variable domain GAGVSQSPSNKVTEKGKDVELRCDPISGHTALYWYRQSLGQGLEFLIYFQGNSAPDKSGLPSDRFSAERTGGSVSTLTIQRTQQEDSAVYLCASSLPGGQETQYFGPGTRLLVL.

This clonotype occurred once. Possible read error: a much larger clone is one base away. V is TRBV21-1 and J is TRBJ1-1; TRBD1, the table's D call, lacks a check against the DNA. TRBV21-1 is annotated as a pseudogene. The CDR3 length is 13 residues. This CDR3 is CASGNHRYTEAFF. The CDR3 bases are TGTGCCAGCGGCAACCACAGGTACACTGAAGCTTTCTTT.

The sample holds many counts of this clonotype. Here the CDR3 reads CSASQDTEAFF. The CDR3 DNA follows: TGCAGTGCTTCACAGGACACTGAAGCTTTCTTT. J is TRBJ1-1 and V is TRBV20-1; possible D gene TRBD1, 5 bases. Germline loops: CDR1 DFQATT, CDR2 SNEGSKA (reference sequence). CDR3 size: 11 residues. Trimming stripped 5 bases from V and 3 bases from J, with 7 bases between.

This clonotype was counted once. A much larger clonotype is one base distant, so this may be a read error. This CDR3 is CASSLSVEGLSGELFF. CDR3 in DNA: TGCGCCAGCAGCCTATCGGTCGAGGGGTTGAGCGGGGAGCTGTTTTTT. V is TRBV4-1 and J is TRBJ2-2, with D perhaps assigned TRBD1 or TRBD2 (5 bases each). CDR1 and CDR2 (germline): MGHRA, YSYEKL. V lost 4 bases and J 7 bases, leaving 19 bases between the germline ends. CDR3 size: 16 residues.

This clonotype has a count of ten or more. The V gene is TRBV14, the J gene TRBJ2-3, with 7 nucleotides matching TRBD1. In germline, CDR1 is SGHDN, CDR2 FVKESK. This CDR3 region has 16 residues. J was trimmed by 6 bases and V by 3 bases; bases with no gene match: 12. The CDR3 loop reads CASSHRGQAITDTQYF. The CDR3 nucleotides read TGTGCCAGCAGCCACCGCGGACAGGCAATTACGGATACGCAGTATTTT.

By share, this clonotype counts as medium-sized. The chain combines TRBV7-9 with TRBJ2-7; 9 bases fit TRBD1. After removal of 8 bases from V and 4 bases from J, the junction contained 9 bases not matched to a gene. The CDR3 sequence is 14 residues long. Germline loops: CDR1 SEHNR, CDR2 FQNEAQ (reference sequence). CDR3 bases: TGTGCCAGCTCCATAGGGACAGGGAAGTACGAGCAGTACTTC. Translating gives CASSIGTGKYEQYF.

In its sample, this clonotype was seen many times. The chain uses TRBV12-3 or TRBV12-4 and TRBJ1-6; 7 bases are a match to TRBD1. Unmatched junction bases numbered 2, after V lost 6 bases and J lost 0 bases. The CDR3 runs to 15 residues. CDR3 sequence reads: CASRWDSSYNSPLHF. In DNA, the CDR3 is TGTGCCAGCAGATGGGACAGCTCCTATAATTCACCCCTCCACTTT.

This clonotype was detected many times. The V and J genes are TRBV24-1 and TRBJ2-7; 8 nucleotides line up with TRBD1. Germline lookup yields CDR1 KGHDR and CDR2 SFDVKD. Unmatched junction bases numbered 4, after V lost 5 bases and J lost 5 bases. The CDR3 loop spans 13 amino acids. CDR3 region: CATSGNRGNEQYF. CDR3 DNA: TGTGCCACCAGTGGAAACAGGGGGAACGAGCAGTACTTC.